These T cell receptor beta chains were read from a single sample in a study of CD8 T cells in Susac syndrome. TCRdb reprocessed the immunoSEQ multiplex PCR reads via MiXCR and lists one record per CDR3 protein. The sample holds approximately 120,000 distinct CDR3 sequences, around 90% seen once. The sample taken for sequencing was CD8+ T cells from PBMCs. The receptor set was obtained from a human donor in good health. Each CDR3 is given with its conserved first and last residue. Each record gives: V gene, clone size, D gene, J gene, CDR3 protein, CDR3 DNA. A D gene is named only where the DNA matches it firmly. Clone size, where shown, is once, few, many, or a class for clones that have expanded.

>TRBV29-1|-|TRBD1|TRBJ2-2
CSARTGTNRVTGELFF
TGCAGCGCTCGGACAGGGACGAATAGGGTCACCGGGGAGCTGTTTTTT
>TRBV5-1|-|-|TRBJ2-1
CASSWAAGQSEQFF
TGCGCCAGCAGCTGGGCGGCGGGACAGAGTGAGCAGTTCTTC
>TRBV5-4|-|-|TRBJ2-5
CASSLAGSGTQYF
TGTGCCAGCAGCTTGGCCGGGAGCGGGACCCAGTACTTC
>TRBV12-3/TRBV12-4|-|-|TRBJ1-1
CASSYLTPEAFF
TGTGCCAGCAGTTATCTTACTCCCGAAGCTTTCTTT
>TRBV19|-|-|TRBJ1-2
CASVPDGRFPNYGYTF
TGTGCCAGTGTCCCAGATGGACGATTCCCTAACTATGGCTACACCTTC
>TRBV5-6|-|TRBD1|TRBJ1-1
CASSWTGGPMNTEAFF
TGTGCCAGCAGCTGGACAGGGGGACCTATGAACACTGAAGCTTTCTTT
>TRBV19|-|-|TRBJ1-1
CASSINRETEAFF
TGTGCCAGTAGTATTAATCGAGAGACTGAAGCTTTCTTT
>TRBV7-2|-|-|TRBJ1-1
CASTIGVIGTEAFF
TGTGCCAGCACCATCGGGGTGATCGGCACTGAAGCTTTCTTT
>TRBV4-3|-|-|TRBJ2-2
CASSQEAWGVGDGELFF
TGCGCCAGCAGCCAAGAGGCCTGGGGAGTAGGCGACGGGGAGCTGTTTTTT
>TRBV4-3|-|-|TRBJ2-7
CASSQDSPYEQYF
TGCGCCAGCAGCCAAGACAGCCCCTACGAGCAGTACTTC
>TRBV7-3|once|-|TRBJ2-5
CASSLNGGSQETQYF
TGTGCCAGCAGCTTAAACGGGGGCTCTCAAGAGACCCAGTACTTC
>TRBV6-2/TRBV6-3|-|-|TRBJ1-2
CASSYLGSNYGYTF
TGTGCCAGCAGTTACCTCGGCTCTAACTATGGCTACACCTTC
>TRBV15|-|-|TRBJ1-1
CATSRARGDTEAFF
TGTGCCACCAGCAGGGCTAGGGGCGACACTGAAGCTTTCTTT
>TRBV11-3|-|TRBD1|TRBJ1-2
CASSLDRGISYTF
TGTGCCAGCAGTCTTGACAGGGGGATTTCCTACACCTTC
>TRBV5-1|once|TRBD1|TRBJ1-4
CASSQRQGGEKLFF
TGCGCCAGCAGCCAACGACAGGGTGGTGAAAAACTGTTTTTT